Each of the 20 T cell receptor beta chains below was sequenced from the same sample in a study of blood T cell repertoires in COVID-19. Clones were sequenced by immunoSEQ multiplex PCR, and TCRdb holds only the in-frame ones, with some missing. The table records about 70,000 clones, roughly 80% of them present only once. Specimen: peripheral blood. The receptor set was obtained from a man aged 65-85 years who had recovered from COVID-19.

The V gene is TRBV4-3, the J gene TRBJ1-1; 9 bases map to TRBD1. This CDR3 contains 15 residues. V shed 2 bases, J shed 4 bases, and the junction held 5 bases outside the gene matches. Germline-derived CDR1 and CDR2 are LGHNA and YSLEER. CDR3 sequence: CASSQQQGAATEAFF. CDR3 nucleotide sequence: TGCGCCAGCAGCCAACAACAGGGGGCGGCCACTGAAGCTTTCTTT.

This rearrangement joins TRBV3-1 (or the pseudogene TRBV3-2) to TRBJ2-7; D is possibly TRBD2 (6 bases). The ends were cut back, 2 bases at V and 7 bases at J, with 15 bases in the middle. The CDR3 runs to 14 residues. Germline CDR1 and CDR2: LGHDT and YNNKEL (reference sequence). The CDR3 here is CASSQSPEGREQYF. The DNA of the CDR3 is TGTGCCAGCAGCCAATCGCCGGAGGGGCGGGAGCAGTACTTC.

There are a few counts of this clone. CDR3 nucleotide sequence: TGTGCCAGCAGCACAAACACGAGACAGGGTACTAATGAAAAACTGTTTTTT. Amino acid sequence: CASSTNTRQGTNEKLFF. The chain carries TRBV7-6 and TRBJ1-4, with TRBD1 matching 7 bases. The CDR3 contains 17 residues. The V segment lost 5 bases and the J segment 2 bases; nucleotides outside the gene matches: 11. Germline CDR1 is SGHVS and CDR2 is FNYEAQ.

V and J are TRBV28 and TRBJ1-4; no clear D gene. V lost 2 bases and J 0 bases, leaving 16 bases between the germline ends. The CDR3 covers 18 residues. Germline V gene data show CDR1 as MDHEN and CDR2 as SYDVKM. CDR3 region: CASSLAGLAPTTNEKLFF. Written as DNA, the CDR3 is TGTGCCAGCAGTTTAGCAGGCCTAGCCCCCACAACTAATGAAAAACTGTTTTTT. Based on the CDR3 plus reference TRBV28 and TRBJ1-4, the full variable domain is DVKVTQSSRYLVKRTGEKVFLECVQDMDHENMFWYRQDPGLGLRLIYFSYDVKMKEKGDIPEGYSVSREKKERFSLILESASTNQTSMYLCASSLAGLAPTTNEKLFFGSGTQLSVL.

The CDR3 DNA sequence: TGTGCCAGTAGTCCCCGAGCCAGCGGGGGGGCGGGTGACACCGGGGAGCTGTTTTTT. Its protein is CASSPRASGGAGDTGELFF. The chain is built from TRBV19 and TRBJ2-2; 10 bases line up with TRBD2. CDR1 is LNHDA, CDR2 SQIVND, per germline (reference sequence). V shed 5 bases and J 3 bases; nucleotides not matched to a gene: 15. The CDR3 totals 19 residues.

The rearrangement uses TRBV7-3 and TRBJ2-1; maybe TRBD1 (5 bases). Germline V lookup: CDR1 SGHTA, CDR2 FQGTGA. This CDR3 is 15 amino acids long. Trimming took off 0 bases at V and 8 bases at J, with 14 bases between the two ends. CDR3 DNA sequence: TGTGCCAGCAGCTTAACCCCAGGCTCCAGGGATGAGCAGTTCTTC. This translates into CASSLTPGSRDEQFF.

CDR3 sequence (DNA): TGCGCCAGCAGTCAATCGATGGGCGGGGGATCTAACTATGGCTACACCTTC. Amino acids: CASSQSMGGGSNYGYTF. The chain uses TRBV23-1 and TRBJ1-2, with a possible D match to TRBD1 (5 bases). TRBV23-1 belongs to the ORF category, with a function that is uncertain. V shed 0 bases and J shed 0 bases, with 14 bases lying between them. The CDR3 is 17 residues long.

The CDR3, as DNA: TGTGCCAGCAGCTTAGTACAGGGACGGGATGGCTACACCTTC. Translation: CASSLVQGRDGYTF. This chain links TRBV7-2 with TRBJ1-2; D perhaps matches TRBD1 (6 bases). Germline loops: CDR1 SGHTA, CDR2 FQGNSA. V was trimmed by 1 base and J by 6 bases, leaving 12 bases between them. This CDR3 contains 14 residues. Complete variable domain (other parts from reference TRBV7-2 and TRBJ1-2): GAGVSQSPSNKVTEKGKDVELRCDPISGHTALYWYRQSLGQGLEFLIYFQGNSAPDKSGLPSDRFSAERTGGSVSTLTIQRTQQEDSAVYLCASSLVQGRDGYTFGSGTRLTVV.

This clone appeared once. The CDR3 spells CATSRVGGVFSSYNEQFF. The CDR3 DNA reads as TGTGCCACCAGCAGAGTGGGGGGGGTTTTTAGCTCCTACAATGAGCAGTTCTTC. The chain combines TRBV15 with TRBJ2-1, with 7 bases fitting TRBD2. CDR1 and CDR2 from the germline V gene are LNHNV and YYDKDF (reference sequence). Trimming took 1 base from V and 0 from J; bases not matched to a gene: 9. This CDR3 is built from 18 residues. The full variable domain, its missing parts supplied by reference TRBV15 and TRBJ2-1, is DAMVIQNPRYQVTQFGKPVTLSCSQTLNHNVMYWYQQKSSQAPKLLFHYYDKDFNNEADTPDNFQSRRPNTSFCFLDIRSPGLGDTAMYLCATSRVGGVFSSYNEQFFGPGTRLTVL.

The V and J genes are TRBV7-2 and TRBJ2-5, with 11 positions matching TRBD1. The V and J ends lost 5 bases and 3 bases, in that order; junction bases with no gene match: 8. Germline V gene lookup returns CDR1 SGHTA and CDR2 FQGNSA. CDR3 size: 16 residues. Here the CDR3 reads CASSPRTGGGEETQYF. The CDR3 nucleotides are TGTGCCAGCAGCCCAAGGACAGGGGGCGGAGAAGAGACCCAGTACTTC.

As to this clone: Different DNA sequences within this sample yield the same CDR3. The chain employs TRBV5-1 and TRBJ2-3; D might be TRBD1 (5 bases). Germline V gene lookup returns CDR1 SGHRS and CDR2 YFSETQ. With 0 bases removed from V and 0 bases from J, the gap between germline ends came to 5 bases. The CDR3 runs 14 residues. The CDR3 bases are TGCGCCAGCAGCTTGGGACAGAGCACAGATACGCAGTATTTT. This sequence encodes CASSLGQSTDTQYF.

This chain links TRBV19 with TRBJ1-2, with D uncertain. Trimming cost V 4 bases and J 8 bases, with 17 bases left between them. This CDR3 contains 14 residues. Germline assignment: CDR1 LNHDA and CDR2 SQIVND (reference sequence). The CDR3 DNA reads as TGTGCCAGTAGTAGGTATGTAGCTGGTACCGGCTACACCTTC. It specifies CASSRYVAGTGYTF.

The chain employs TRBV6-5 and TRBJ1-3, with 7 bases identical to TRBD1. Per the germline V gene, CDR1 is MNHEY and CDR2 is SVGAGI. With 5 bases clipped from V and 4 bases from J, the junction kept 8 bases outside the gene matches. This CDR3 has 15 residues. The CDR3 DNA sequence: TGTGCCAGCAGTCGAACCGGGACAGTCGGAAACACCATATATTTT. Protein: CASSRTGTVGNTIYF.

V and J are TRBV9 and TRBJ1-1; D ambiguous. The V and J ends lost 1 base and 0 bases respectively, with 4 bases between them. Germline values: CDR1 SGDLS, CDR2 YYNGEE. CDR3 length: 13 residues. The CDR3 region is CASSVQVNTEAFF. In DNA, the CDR3 is TGTGCCAGCAGCGTACAGGTGAACACTGAAGCTTTCTTT.

The rearrangement uses TRBV5-1 and TRBJ2-7; D not resolved. V shed 3 bases and J shed 2 bases, with 15 bases lying between them. This CDR3 region has 15 residues. Germline V gives CDR1 SGHRS, CDR2 YFSETQ. The CDR3 DNA sequence: TGCGCCAGCAGCTCTTCAGTGACACCTACCTACGAGCAGTACTTC. Residues: CASSSSVTPTYEQYF.

J is TRBJ1-5 and V is TRBV6-5; 11 nucleotides align to TRBD1. The CDR3 runs 14 residues. From germline, CDR1 is MNHEY and CDR2 SVGAGI. Trimming removed 6 bases from V and 4 bases from J; junction bases left unmatched: 2. The CDR3 is CASRGDRGNQPQHF. In DNA, the CDR3 is TGTGCCAGCAGGGGGGACAGGGGGAATCAGCCCCAGCATTTT.

This chain links TRBV10-1 with TRBJ2-5; 10 bases are shared with TRBD2. V lost 1 base, J lost 0 bases, and 11 bases stayed unmatched. In germline, CDR1 is WNHNN, CDR2 SYGVQD (reference sequence). The CDR3 loop spans 19 amino acids. This CDR3 is CASSEFDSGGLEYQETQYF. The CDR3 nucleotides read TGCGCCAGCAGTGAGTTTGATAGCGGGGGGCTGGAGTACCAAGAGACCCAGTACTTC.

This chain links TRBV27 with TRBJ1-2; TRBD1 agrees at 7 bases. CDR1 is MNHEY, CDR2 SMNVEV, per germline (reference sequence). CDR3 size: 18 residues. Trimming took 3 bases from V and 8 from J; bases not matched to a gene: 21. The CDR3 region has the DNA TGTGCCAGCAGTTTTCTAAATCCGATACGATCAGGGGGTCGGGGCTACACCTTC. Translating gives CASSFLNPIRSGGRGYTF.

This clone was seen once. The rearrangement links TRBV24-1 to TRBJ2-7; 7 bases agree with TRBD1. The CDR3 has 13 residues. Germline-derived CDR1 and CDR2 are KGHDR and SFDVKD. V was pared by 4 bases and J by 6 bases, with 5 bases of the junction left unmatched. CDR3 DNA: TGTGCCACCAGTGAATTGACAGGGAGCGAGCAGTACTTC. It is translated as CATSELTGSEQYF.

V is TRBV4-2 and J is TRBJ1-2; possible D gene TRBD1, 6 bases. The CDR3 spans 14 residues. V was clipped by 3 bases and J by 4 bases, with 12 bases between them. Germline V gene sequence: CDR1 LGHNA, CDR2 YNFKEQ. The CDR3 bases are TGTGCCAGCAGCCAGGAGACAGGAATCTATGGCTACACCTTC. It is translated as CASSQETGIYGYTF.